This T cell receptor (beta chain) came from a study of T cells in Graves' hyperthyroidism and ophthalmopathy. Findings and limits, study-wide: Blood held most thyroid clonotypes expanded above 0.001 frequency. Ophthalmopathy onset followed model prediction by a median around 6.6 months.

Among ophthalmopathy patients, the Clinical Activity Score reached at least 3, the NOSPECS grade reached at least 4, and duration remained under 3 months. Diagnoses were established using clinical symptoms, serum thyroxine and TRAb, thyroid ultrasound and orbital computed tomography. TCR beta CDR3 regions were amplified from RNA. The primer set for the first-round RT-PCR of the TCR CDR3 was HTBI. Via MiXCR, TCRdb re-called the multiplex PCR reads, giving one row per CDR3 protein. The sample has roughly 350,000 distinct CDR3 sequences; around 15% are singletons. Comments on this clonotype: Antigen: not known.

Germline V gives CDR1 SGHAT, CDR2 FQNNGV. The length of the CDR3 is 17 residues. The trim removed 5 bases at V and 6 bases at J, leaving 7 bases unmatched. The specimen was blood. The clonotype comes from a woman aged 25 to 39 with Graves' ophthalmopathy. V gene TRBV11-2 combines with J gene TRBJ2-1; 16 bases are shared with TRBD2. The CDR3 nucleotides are TGTGCCAGCAGCCCGACGGGACTAGCGGGGGGGACCAATGAGCAGTTCTTC. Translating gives CASSPTGLAGGTNEQFF.